This T cell receptor (beta chain) stems from a study of response to subunit inactivated influenza vaccine. TCRdb itself ran the RT-PCR reads through MiXCR, one entry per CDR3 protein. The table includes hundreds of thousands of distinct CDR3 sequences, 15% to 19% detected once. There are a few counts of this clonotype. Germline-derived CDR1 and CDR2 are MGHDK and SYGVNS. The CDR3 runs 16 residues. V was trimmed by 0 bases and J by 3 bases, leaving 11 bases between them. The source was PBMCs from blood, collected roughly 13 days after vaccination. The J gene is TRBJ1-4, the V gene TRBV25-1; tentatively, D is TRBD1 (5 bases). The source is a man aged 45-60 years who received an inactivated influenza vaccine. The CDR3 sequence: CASSEYGAGSNEKLFF. CDR3 coding DNA: TGTGCCAGCAGTGAATATGGGGCAGGGTCTAATGAAAAACTGTTTTTT.